This record looks at one T cell receptor (beta chain) sequence and its context. The data were taken from a study of CD8+CD57+ T cells in acquired aplastic anemia. Overall study context: Across the sorted CD4+ and CD8+ cells, DNA amounts averaged approximately 3.1 ug.

Profiling of TCR beta VDJ combinations and CDR3 sequences used genomic DNA as template. TCRdb used MiXCR to reprocess the reads, holding one entry per CDR3 protein. The data show approximately 150,000 distinct CDR3 sequences, with 40% to 55% seen just once and about 2.9% held by the top ten. All patients picked for sequencing had shown, by flow cytometry, an expansion of CD8+CD57+ cells. With no exception, the patients had severe acquired aplastic anemia. The sequence was obtained from a human donor with aplastic anemia. Material: sorted CD4+, CD8+, or CD8+CD57+ T cells (not recorded which) from PBMCs.

The CDR3 protein is CASSTQDLRSNEQFF. The CDR3 bases are TGTGCCAGCAGCACCCAGGATTTGAGGAGCAATGAGCAGTTCTTC. The chain employs TRBV2 and TRBJ2-1; D ambiguous. The V end was cut by 6 bases, the J end by 6 bases, with 18 bases between. The CDR3 has 15 residues. Germline loops: CDR1 SNHLY, CDR2 FYNNEI.